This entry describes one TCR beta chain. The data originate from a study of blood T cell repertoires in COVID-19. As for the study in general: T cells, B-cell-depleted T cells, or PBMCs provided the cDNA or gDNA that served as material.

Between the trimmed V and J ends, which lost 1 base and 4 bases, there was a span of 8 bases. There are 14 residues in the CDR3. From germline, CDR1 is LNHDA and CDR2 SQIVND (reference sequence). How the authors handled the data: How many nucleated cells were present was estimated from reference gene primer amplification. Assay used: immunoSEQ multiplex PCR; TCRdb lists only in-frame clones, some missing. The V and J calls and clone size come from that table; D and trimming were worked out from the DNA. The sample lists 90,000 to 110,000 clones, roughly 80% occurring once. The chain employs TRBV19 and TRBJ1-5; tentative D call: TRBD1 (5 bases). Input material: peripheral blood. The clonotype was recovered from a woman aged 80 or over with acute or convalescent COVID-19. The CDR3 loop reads CASSIARENQPQHF. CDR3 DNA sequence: TGTGCCAGTAGTATAGCCAGGGAAAATCAGCCCCAGCATTTT.